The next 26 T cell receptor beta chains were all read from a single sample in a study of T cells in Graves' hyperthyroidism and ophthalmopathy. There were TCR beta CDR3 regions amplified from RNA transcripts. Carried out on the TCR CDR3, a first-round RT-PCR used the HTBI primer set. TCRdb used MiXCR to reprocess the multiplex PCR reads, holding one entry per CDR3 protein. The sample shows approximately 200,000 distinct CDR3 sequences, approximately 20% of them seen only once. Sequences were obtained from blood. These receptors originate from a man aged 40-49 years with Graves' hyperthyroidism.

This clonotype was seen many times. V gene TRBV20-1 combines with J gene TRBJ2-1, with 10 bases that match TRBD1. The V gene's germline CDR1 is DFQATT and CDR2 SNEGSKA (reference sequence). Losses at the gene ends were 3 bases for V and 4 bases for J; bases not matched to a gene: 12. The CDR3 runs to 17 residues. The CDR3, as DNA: TGCAGTGCTAGGCCCACGGCGGGGACAGGGGATTACAATGAGCAGTTCTTC. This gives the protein CSARPTAGTGDYNEQFF.

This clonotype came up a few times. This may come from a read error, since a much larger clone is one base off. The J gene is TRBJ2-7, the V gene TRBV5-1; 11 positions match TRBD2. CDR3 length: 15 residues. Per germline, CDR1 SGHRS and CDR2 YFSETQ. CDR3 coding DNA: TGCGCCAGCAGCTTTTATCCTAGCGGGGGGTACGAGCGGTACTTC. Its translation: CASSFYPSGGYERYF.

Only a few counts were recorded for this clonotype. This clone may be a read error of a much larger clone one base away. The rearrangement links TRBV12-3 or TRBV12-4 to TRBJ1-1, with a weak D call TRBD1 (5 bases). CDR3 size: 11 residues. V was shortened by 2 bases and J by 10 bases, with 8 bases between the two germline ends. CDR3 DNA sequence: TGTGCCAGCAGTTTAAGGAGGGGAGCTTTCTTT. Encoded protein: CASSLRRGAFF.

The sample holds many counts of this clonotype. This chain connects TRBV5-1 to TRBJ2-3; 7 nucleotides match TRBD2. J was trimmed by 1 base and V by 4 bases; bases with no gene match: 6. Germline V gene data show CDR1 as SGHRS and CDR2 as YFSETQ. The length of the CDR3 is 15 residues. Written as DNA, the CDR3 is TGCGCCAGCAGCCGAGCCAGCGGGGGCACAGATACGCAGTATTTT. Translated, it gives CASSRASGGTDTQYF.

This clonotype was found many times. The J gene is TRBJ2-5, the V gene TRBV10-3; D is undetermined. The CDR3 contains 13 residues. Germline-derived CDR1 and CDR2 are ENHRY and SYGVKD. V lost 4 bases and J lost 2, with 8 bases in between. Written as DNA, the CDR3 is TGTGCCATCAGTGGACGGAAACAAGAGACCCAGTACTTC. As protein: CAISGRKQETQYF.

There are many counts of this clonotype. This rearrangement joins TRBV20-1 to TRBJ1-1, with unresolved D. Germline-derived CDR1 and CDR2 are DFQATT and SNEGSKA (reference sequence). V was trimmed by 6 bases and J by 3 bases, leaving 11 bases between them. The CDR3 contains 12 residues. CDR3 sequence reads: CSAESKDTEAFF. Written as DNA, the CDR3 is TGCAGTGCGGAAAGTAAGGACACTGAAGCTTTCTTT.

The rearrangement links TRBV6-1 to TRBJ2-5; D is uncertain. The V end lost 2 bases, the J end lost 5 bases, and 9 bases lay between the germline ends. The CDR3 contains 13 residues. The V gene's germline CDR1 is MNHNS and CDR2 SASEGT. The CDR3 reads CASSEIRVETQYF. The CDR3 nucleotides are TGTGCCAGCAGTGAAATAAGGGTGGAGACCCAGTACTTC.

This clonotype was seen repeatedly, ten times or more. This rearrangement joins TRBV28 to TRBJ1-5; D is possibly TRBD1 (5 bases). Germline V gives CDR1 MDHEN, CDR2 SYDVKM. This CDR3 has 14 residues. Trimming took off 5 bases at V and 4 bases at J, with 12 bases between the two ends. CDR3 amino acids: CASSLGTENQPQHF. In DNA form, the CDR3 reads TGTGCCAGCAGTCTCGGGACCGAGAATCAGCCCCAGCATTTT.

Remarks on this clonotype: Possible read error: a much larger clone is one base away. This CDR3 is CASSPDGSSGNTIYF. For the CDR3, the DNA is TGTGCCAGCAGCCCCGACGGGAGCTCTGGAAACACCATATATTTT. J is TRBJ1-3 and V is TRBV7-6; D is uncertain. Trimming left V 5 bases short and J 0 bases short, with 11 bases between. The CDR3 runs to 15 residues. Germline V gene lookup returns CDR1 SGHVS and CDR2 FNYEAQ. The full variable domain, with the rest looked up from reference TRBV7-6 and TRBJ1-3, is GAGVSQSPRYKVTKRGQDVALRCDPISGHVSLYWYRQALGQGPEFLTYFNYEAQQDKSGLPNDRFSAERPEGSISTLTIQRTEQRDSAMYRCASSPDGSSGNTIYFGEGSWLTVV.

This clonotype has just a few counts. The DNA for the CDR3 is TGCAGTGCTAGACAGGGGGCTGACACTGAAGCTTTCTTT. Its translation: CSARQGADTEAFF. V usage is TRBV20-1 and J usage is TRBJ1-1, with TRBD1 identical over 8 bases. The germline V gene has CDR1 DFQATT and CDR2 SNEGSKA (reference sequence). V trimming: 2 bases; J trimming: 3 bases; junction bases outside the gene matches: 2. This CDR3 has 13 residues.

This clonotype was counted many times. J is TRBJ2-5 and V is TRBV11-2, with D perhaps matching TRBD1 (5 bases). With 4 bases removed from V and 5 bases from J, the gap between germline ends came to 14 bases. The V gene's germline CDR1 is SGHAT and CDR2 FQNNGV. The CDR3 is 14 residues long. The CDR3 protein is CASSSQGPIETQYF. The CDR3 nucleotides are TGTGCCAGCAGCTCTCAGGGTCCAATTGAGACCCAGTACTTC.

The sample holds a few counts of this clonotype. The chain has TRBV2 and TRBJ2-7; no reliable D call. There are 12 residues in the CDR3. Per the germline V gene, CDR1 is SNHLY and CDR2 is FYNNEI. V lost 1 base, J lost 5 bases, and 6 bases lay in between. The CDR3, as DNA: TGTGCCAGCAGTGAAGACGGAGACGAGCAGTACTTC. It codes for CASSEDGDEQYF.

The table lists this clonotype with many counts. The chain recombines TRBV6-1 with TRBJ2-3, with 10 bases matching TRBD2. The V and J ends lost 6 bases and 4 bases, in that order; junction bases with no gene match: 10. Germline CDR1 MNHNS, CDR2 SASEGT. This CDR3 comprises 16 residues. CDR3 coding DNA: TGTGCCAGCAGCCAGAACAGAGCGGGGGGGGCAGATACGCAGTATTTT. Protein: CASSQNRAGGADTQYF.

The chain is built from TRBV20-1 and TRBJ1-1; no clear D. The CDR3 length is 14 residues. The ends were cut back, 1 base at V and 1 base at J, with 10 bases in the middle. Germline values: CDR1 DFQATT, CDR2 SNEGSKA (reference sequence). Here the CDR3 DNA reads TGCAGTGCTAGAGGGGAGGGTCCGAACACTGAAGCTTTCTTT. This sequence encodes CSARGEGPNTEAFF.

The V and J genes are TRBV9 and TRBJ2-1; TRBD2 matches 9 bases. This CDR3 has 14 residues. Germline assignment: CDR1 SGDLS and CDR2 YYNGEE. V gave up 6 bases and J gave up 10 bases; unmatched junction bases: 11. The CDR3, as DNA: TGTGCCAGCACCGCGACTAGCGGCTCTCAGGAGCAGTTCTTC. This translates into CASTATSGSQEQFF.

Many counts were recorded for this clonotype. This CDR3 is CASSVRQGAMYF. Here the CDR3 DNA reads TGCGCCAGCAGCGTAAGACAGGGGGCGATGTATTTT. The V call is TRBV5-1, the J call TRBJ2-3, with 10 bases that match TRBD1. The CDR3 has 12 residues. CDR1 SGHRS and CDR2 YFSETQ come from the germline V gene. J was trimmed by 14 bases and V by 4 bases; bases with no gene match: 7.

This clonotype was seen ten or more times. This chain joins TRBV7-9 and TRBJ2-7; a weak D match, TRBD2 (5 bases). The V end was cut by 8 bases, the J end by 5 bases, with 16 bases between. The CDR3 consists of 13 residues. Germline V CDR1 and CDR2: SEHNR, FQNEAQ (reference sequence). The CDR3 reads CASRVGTGDEQYF. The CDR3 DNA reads TGTGCCAGCCGCGTCGGTACCGGGGACGAGCAGTACTTC. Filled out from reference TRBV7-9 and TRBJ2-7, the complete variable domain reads DTGVSQNPRHKITKRGQNVTFRCDPISEHNRLYWYRQTLGQGPEFLTYFQNEAQLEKSRLLSDRFSAERPKGSFSTLEIQRTEQGDSAMYLCASRVGTGDEQYFGPGTRLTVT.

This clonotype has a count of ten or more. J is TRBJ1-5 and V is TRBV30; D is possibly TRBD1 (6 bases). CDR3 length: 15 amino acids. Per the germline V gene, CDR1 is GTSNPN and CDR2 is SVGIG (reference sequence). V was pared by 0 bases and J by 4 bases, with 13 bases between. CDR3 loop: CAWSVRGGQNQPQHF. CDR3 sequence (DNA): TGTGCCTGGAGTGTACGGGGGGGACAAAATCAGCCCCAGCATTTT.

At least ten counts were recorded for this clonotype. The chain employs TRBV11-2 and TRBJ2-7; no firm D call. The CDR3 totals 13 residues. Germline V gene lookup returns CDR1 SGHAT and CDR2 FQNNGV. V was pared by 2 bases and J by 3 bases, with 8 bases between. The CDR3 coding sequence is TGTGCCAGCAGCTTAAGGGTGAGCTACGAGCAGTACTTC. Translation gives CASSLRVSYEQYF.

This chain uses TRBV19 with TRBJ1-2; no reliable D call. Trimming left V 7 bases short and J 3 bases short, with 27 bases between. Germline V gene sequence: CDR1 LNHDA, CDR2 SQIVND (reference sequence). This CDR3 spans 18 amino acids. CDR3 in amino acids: CASMATVVDQSSDYGYTF. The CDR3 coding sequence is TGTGCCAGTATGGCAACGGTAGTCGACCAGTCGAGCGACTATGGCTACACCTTC.

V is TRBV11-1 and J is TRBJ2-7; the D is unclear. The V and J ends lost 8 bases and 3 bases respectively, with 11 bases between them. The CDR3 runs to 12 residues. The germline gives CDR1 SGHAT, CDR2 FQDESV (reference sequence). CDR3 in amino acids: CASADGFYEQYF. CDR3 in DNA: TGTGCCAGCGCGGACGGATTCTACGAGCAGTACTTC.

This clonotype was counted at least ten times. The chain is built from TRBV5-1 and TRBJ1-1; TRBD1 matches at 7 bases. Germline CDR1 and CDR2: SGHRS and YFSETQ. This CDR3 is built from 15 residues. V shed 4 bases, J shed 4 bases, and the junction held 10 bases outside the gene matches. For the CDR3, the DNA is TGCGCCAGCAGCCCCGGACAGGTTTTCGCCACTGAAGCTTTCTTT. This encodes CASSPGQVFATEAFF.

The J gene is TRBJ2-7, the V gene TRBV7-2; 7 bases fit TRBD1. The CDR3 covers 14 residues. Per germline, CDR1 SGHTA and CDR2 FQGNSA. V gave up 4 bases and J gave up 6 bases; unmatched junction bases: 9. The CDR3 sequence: CASSSGQSGSEQYF. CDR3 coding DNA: TGTGCCAGCAGCTCGGGACAGTCAGGTTCCGAGCAGTACTTC.

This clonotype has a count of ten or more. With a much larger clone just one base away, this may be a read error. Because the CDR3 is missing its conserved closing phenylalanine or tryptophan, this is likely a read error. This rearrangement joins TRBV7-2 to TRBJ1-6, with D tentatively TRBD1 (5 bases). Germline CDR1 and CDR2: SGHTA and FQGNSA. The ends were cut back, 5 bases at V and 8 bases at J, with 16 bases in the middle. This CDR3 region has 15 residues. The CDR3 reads CASSPGGLGYSPLHL. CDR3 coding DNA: TGTGCCAGCAGCCCCGGGGGATTAGGTTATTCACCCCTCCACCTT.

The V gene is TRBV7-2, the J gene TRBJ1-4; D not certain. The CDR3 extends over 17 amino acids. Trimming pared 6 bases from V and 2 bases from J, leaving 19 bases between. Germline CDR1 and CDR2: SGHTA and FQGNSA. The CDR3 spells CASRKPGISPTNEKLFF. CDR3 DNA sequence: TGTGCCAGCAGAAAACCCGGGATCAGTCCTACTAATGAAAAACTGTTTTTT. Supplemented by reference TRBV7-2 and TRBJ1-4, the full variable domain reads GAGVSQSPSNKVTEKGKDVELRCDPISGHTALYWYRQSLGQGLEFLIYFQGNSAPDKSGLPSDRFSAERTGGSVSTLTIQRTQQEDSAVYLCASRKPGISPTNEKLFFGSGTQLSVL.

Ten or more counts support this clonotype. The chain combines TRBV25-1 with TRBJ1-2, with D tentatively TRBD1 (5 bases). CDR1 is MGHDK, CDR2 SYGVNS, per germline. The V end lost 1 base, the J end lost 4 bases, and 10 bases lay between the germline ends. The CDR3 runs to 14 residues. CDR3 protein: CASSESGGAYGYTF. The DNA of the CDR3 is TGTGCCAGCAGTGAATCGGGAGGGGCCTATGGCTACACCTTC.